These T cell receptor beta chains were read from a single sample in a study of cytomegalovirus exposure and HLA in healthy donors. Only in-frame clones appear in the TCRdb table, and some are missing; sequencing was by immunoSEQ multiplex PCR. This table holds 68,000 or so clones, about four fifths found once. Sequenced input: PBMCs. Receptor source: a woman in her thirties in good health and CMV-seronegative. The CDR3 runs from the conserved cysteine through the conserved F or W. D genes are given only for firm matches. Expanded clones get a size class; other rows say once, few or many, or leave the size out.

DNA,CDR3,size,J,V,D
TGTGCCAGCATAGGACAGGCAATCTCCTACGAGCAGTACTTC,CASIGQAISYEQYF,-,TRBJ2-7,TRBV2,TRBD1
TGTGCCAGCAGCTTAGTAGCAGCGGGAGAAAATACGCAGTATTTT,CASSLVAAGENTQYF,-,TRBJ2-3,TRBV7-9,TRBD2
TGTGCCAGCAGTGAAGTACTCGACAATGAGCAGTTCTTC,CASSEVLDNEQFF,-,TRBJ2-1,TRBV25-1,-
TGTGCCTGGAGTGTAGGGGGGGCAACTAATGAAAAACTGTTTTTT,CAWSVGGATNEKLFF,-,TRBJ1-4,TRBV30,-
TGTGCCAGCAGCCTGTGGGGGACAGGGAGCACTGAAGCTTTCTTT,CASSLWGTGSTEAFF,-,TRBJ1-1,TRBV14,TRBD1
TGTGCCAGCAGCATGGACAGGGGAAGTCAGCCCCAGCATTTT,CASSMDRGSQPQHF,-,TRBJ1-5,TRBV11-2,TRBD1
TGCAGCGTTGTATCCGGGGGAGAGACCCAGTACTTC,CSVVSGGETQYF,-,TRBJ2-5,TRBV29-1,-
TGCAGCGCCCCAAACCCACTAGCGGGAGCGAGTACCGGGGAGCTGTTTTTT,CSAPNPLAGASTGELFF,-,TRBJ2-2,TRBV29-1,TRBD2
TGTGCCAGCAGCTTGGGTCCGGTCCCTGAAGCTTTCTTT,CASSLGPVPEAFF,-,TRBJ1-1,TRBV5-4,-
TGTGCCAGCAGTGGGACAGGGCTTCGAGATCAGCCCCAGCATTTT,CASSGTGLRDQPQHF,-,TRBJ1-5,TRBV2,TRBD1
TGTGCCTGCCGGGACAGGGGCTCCTACGAGCAGTACTTC,CACRDRGSYEQYF,-,TRBJ2-7,TRBV30,TRBD1
TGTGCCAGCAGCTTAGTAGTACAAGAGACCCAGTACTTC,CASSLVVQETQYF,-,TRBJ2-5,TRBV7-9,-
TGTGCCAGCAGGGGCCGGGACAGGGCTCCGGAGCAGTACTTC,CASRGRDRAPEQYF,-,TRBJ2-7,TRBV6-5,TRBD1
TGTGCCAGCAGCTTACTAGGGGGCAGGGTGAACACTGAAGCTTTCTTT,CASSLLGGRVNTEAFF,few,TRBJ1-1,TRBV5-6,TRBD1
TGTGCCAGCAGTCGACTAGCGGGAGCCTACGAGCAGTACTTC,CASSRLAGAYEQYF,-,TRBJ2-7,TRBV6-5,TRBD2
TGCGCCAGCAGCCGGTGGTGGGCGGGGGGAGGAGATACGCAGTATTTT,CASSRWWAGGGDTQYF,-,TRBJ2-3,TRBV4-1,TRBD2
TGTGCCAGCAGCTTAGTAGCCTACGGCTACACCTTC,CASSLVAYGYTF,-,TRBJ1-2,TRBV11-2,-
TGTGCCAGCAGCTCCGACAGGAGAGAAGCTTTCTTT,CASSSDRREAFF,-,TRBJ1-1,TRBV7-9,-
TGTGCCAGCAGCTCAGACAGGGGGCTCGGTGAAGCTTTCTTT,CASSSDRGLGEAFF,-,TRBJ1-1,TRBV7-8,TRBD1
TGTGCCATCAGTGACAATACTAGCGGCCTCTACGAGCAGTACTTC,CAISDNTSGLYEQYF,-,TRBJ2-7,TRBV10-3,TRBD2
TGTGCCAGCCTCCCCGCGGGAACGGGCACAGATACGCAGTATTTT,CASLPAGTGTDTQYF,-,TRBJ2-3,TRBV27,-